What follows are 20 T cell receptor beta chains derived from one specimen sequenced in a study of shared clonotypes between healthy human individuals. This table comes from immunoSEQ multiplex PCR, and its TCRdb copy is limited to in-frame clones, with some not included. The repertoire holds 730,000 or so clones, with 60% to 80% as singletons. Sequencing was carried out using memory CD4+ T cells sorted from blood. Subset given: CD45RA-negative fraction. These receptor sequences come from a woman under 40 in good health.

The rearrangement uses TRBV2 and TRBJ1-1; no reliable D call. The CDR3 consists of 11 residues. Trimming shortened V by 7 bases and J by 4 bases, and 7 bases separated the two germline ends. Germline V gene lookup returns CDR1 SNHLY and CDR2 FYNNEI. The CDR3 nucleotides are TGTGCCAGCAAAGGGAGCACTGAAGCTTTCTTT. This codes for CASKGSTEAFF.

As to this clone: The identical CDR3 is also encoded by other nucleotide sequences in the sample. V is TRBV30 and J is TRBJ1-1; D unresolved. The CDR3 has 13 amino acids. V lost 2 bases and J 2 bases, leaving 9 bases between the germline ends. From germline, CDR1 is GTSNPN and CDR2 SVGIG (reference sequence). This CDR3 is CAWSRQENTEAFF. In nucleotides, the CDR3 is TGTGCCTGGAGTCGGCAGGAAAACACTGAAGCTTTCTTT.

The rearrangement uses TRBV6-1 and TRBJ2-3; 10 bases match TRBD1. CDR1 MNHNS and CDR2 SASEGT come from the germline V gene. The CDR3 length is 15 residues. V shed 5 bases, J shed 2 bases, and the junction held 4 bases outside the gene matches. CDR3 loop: CASSQDRGNTDTQYF. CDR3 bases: TGTGCCAGCAGTCAGGACAGGGGGAACACAGATACGCAGTATTTT.

CDR3 sequence reads: CSVEGGNNEQFF. In DNA, the CDR3 is TGCAGCGTTGAGGGGGGGAACAATGAGCAGTTCTTC. The V gene is TRBV29-1, the J gene TRBJ2-1; the match to TRBD2 covers 7 bases. Germline V gene sequence: CDR1 SQVTM, CDR2 ANQGSEA. Trimming cost V 3 bases and J 5 bases; bases outside gene matches: 1. The CDR3 contains 12 residues.

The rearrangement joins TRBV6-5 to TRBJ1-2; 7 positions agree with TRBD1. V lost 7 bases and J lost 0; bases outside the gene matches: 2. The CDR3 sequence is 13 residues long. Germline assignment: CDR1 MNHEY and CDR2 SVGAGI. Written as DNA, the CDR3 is TGTGCCAGCACCACAGGGGCTAACTATGGCTACACCTTC. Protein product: CASTTGANYGYTF.

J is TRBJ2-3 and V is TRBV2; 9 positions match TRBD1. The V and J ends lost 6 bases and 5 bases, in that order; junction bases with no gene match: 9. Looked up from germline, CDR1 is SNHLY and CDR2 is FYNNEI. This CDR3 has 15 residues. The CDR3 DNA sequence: TGTGCCAGCAGCGCTGAACAGGGGGCTAAAGATACGCAGTATTTT. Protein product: CASSAEQGAKDTQYF.

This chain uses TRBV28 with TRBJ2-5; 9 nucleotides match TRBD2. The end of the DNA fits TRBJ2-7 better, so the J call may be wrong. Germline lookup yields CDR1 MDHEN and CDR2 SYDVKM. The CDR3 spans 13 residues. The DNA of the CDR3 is TGTGCCAGCCAAGCGGGGGGCCCCCGCGAGCAGTACTTC. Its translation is CASQAGGPREQYF.

For the CDR3, the DNA is TGTGCCAGCACCCAGTGGGACGGGAAAGAGACCCAGTACTTC. This encodes CASTQWDGKETQYF. The rearrangement joins TRBV7-9 to TRBJ2-5; D is perhaps TRBD1 or TRBD2 (5 bases each). CDR1 and CDR2 (germline): SEHNR, FQNEAQ (reference sequence). CDR3 size: 14 residues. Trimming cost V 7 bases and J 3 bases, with 15 bases left between them.

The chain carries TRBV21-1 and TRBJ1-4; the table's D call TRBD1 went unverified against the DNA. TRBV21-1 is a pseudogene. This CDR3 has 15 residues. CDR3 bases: TGTGCCAGCAGCAACCCGGGACAGCAAAATGAAAAACTGTTTTTT. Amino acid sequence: CASSNPGQQNEKLFF.

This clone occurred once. CDR3 sequence reads: CATGHFNTGELFF. CDR3 nucleotides: TGTGCCACCGGACATTTTAACACCGGGGAGCTGTTTTTT. The rearrangement uses TRBV6-1 and TRBJ2-2, with D maybe TRBD1 (5 bases). V gave up 10 bases and J gave up 2 bases, with 11 bases separating them. The CDR3 is made up of 13 amino acids. The germline CDR1 and CDR2 sequences are MNHNS and SASEGT.

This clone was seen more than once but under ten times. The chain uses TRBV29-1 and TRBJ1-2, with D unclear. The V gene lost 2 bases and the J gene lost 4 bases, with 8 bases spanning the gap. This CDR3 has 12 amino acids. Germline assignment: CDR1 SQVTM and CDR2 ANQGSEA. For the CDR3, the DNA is TGCAGCGTTGAAAGGTTGTCCTATGGCTACACCTTC. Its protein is CSVERLSYGYTF.

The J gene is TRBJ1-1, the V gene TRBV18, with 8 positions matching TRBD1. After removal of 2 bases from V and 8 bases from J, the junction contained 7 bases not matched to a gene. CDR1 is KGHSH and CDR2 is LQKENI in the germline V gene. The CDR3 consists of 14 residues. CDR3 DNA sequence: TGTGCCAGCTCACCAAGCAGGGGGCGAGGAGAAGCTTTCTTT. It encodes CASSPSRGRGEAFF.

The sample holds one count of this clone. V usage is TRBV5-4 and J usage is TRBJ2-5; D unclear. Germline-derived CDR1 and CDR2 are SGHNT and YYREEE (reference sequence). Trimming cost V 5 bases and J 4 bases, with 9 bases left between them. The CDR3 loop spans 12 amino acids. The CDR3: CASSPLGETQYF. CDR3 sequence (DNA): TGTGCCAGCAGTCCTCTGGGAGAGACCCAGTACTTC.

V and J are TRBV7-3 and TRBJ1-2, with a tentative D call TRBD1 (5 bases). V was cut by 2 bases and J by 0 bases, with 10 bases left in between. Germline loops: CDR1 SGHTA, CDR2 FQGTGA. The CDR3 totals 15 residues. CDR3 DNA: TGTGCCAGCAGCTTAGGGTCAGGGACTAACTATGGCTACACCTTC. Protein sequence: CASSLGSGTNYGYTF. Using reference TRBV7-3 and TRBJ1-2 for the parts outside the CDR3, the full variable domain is GAGVSQTPSNKVTEKGKYVELRCDPISGHTALYWYRQSLGQGPEFLIYFQGTGAADDSGLPNDRFFAVRPEGSVSTLKIQRTERGDSAVYLCASSLGSGTNYGYTFGSGTRLTVV.

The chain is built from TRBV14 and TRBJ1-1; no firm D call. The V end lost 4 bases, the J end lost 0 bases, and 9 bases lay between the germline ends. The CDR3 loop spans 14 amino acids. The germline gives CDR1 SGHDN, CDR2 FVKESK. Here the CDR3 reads CASSPRGVNTEAFF. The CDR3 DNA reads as TGTGCCAGCAGCCCCCGCGGGGTGAACACTGAAGCTTTCTTT. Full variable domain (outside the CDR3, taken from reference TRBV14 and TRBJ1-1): EAGVTQFPSHSVIEKGQTVTLRCDPISGHDNLYWYRRVMGKEIKFLLHFVKESKQDESGMPNNRFLAERTGGTYSTLKVQPAELEDSGVYFCASSPRGVNTEAFFGQGTRLTVV.

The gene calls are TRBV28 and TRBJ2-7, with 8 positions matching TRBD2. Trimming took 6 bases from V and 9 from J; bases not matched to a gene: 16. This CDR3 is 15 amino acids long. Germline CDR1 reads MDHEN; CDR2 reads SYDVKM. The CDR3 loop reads CASRRNSGAAAGQYF. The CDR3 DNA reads TGTGCCAGCAGGCGGAATAGCGGGGCGGCCGCCGGGCAGTACTTC. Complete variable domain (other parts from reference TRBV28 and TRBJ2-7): DVKVTQSSRYLVKRTGEKVFLECVQDMDHENMFWYRQDPGLGLRLIYFSYDVKMKEKGDIPEGYSVSREKKERFSLILESASTNQTSMYLCASRRNSGAAAGQYFGPGTRLTVT.

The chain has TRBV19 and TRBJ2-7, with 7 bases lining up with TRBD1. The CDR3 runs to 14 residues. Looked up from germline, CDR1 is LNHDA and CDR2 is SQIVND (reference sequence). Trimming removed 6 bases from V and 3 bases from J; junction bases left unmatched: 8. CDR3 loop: CASREKWDSYEQYF. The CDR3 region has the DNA TGTGCCAGTAGAGAAAAGTGGGACAGCTACGAGCAGTACTTC.

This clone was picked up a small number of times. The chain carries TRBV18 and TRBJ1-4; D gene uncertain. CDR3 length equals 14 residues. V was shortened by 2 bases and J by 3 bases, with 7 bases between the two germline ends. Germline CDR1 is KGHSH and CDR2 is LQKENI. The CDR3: CASSPGSSNEKLFF. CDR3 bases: TGTGCCAGCTCACCAGGCAGCTCTAATGAAAAACTGTTTTTT.

The CDR3 protein is CASSPYPGPYEQYF. As DNA, the CDR3 is TGTGCCAGCTCACCTTATCCGGGTCCCTACGAGCAGTACTTC. V is TRBV18 and J is TRBJ2-7; D gene ambiguous. The CDR3 covers 14 residues. Germline values: CDR1 KGHSH, CDR2 LQKENI. The V end was cut by 3 bases, the J end by 2 bases, with 11 bases between. The full variable domain, in which reference TRBV18 and TRBJ2-7 provide the parts outside the CDR3, is NAGVMQNPRHLVRRRGQEARLRCSPMKGHSHVYWYRQLPEEGLKFMVYLQKENIIDESGMPKERFSAEFPKEGPSILRIQQVVRGDSAAYFCASSPYPGPYEQYFGPGTRLTVT.

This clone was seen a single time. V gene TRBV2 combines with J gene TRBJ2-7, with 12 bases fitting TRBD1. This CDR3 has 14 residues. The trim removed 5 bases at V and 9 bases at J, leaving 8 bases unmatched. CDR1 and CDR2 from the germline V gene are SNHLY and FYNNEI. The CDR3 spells CASSKGQGALVQYF. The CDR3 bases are TGTGCCAGCAGTAAGGGACAGGGGGCTTTAGTGCAGTACTTC.